This T cell receptor (beta chain) was identified during a study of regulatory T cells in long-lasting Graves disease. This clonotype was counted a few times. The antigen is unknown. CDR1 and CDR2 from the germline V gene are SNHLY and FYNNEI. V trimming: 2 bases; J trimming: 5 bases; junction bases outside the gene matches: 5. The CDR3 covers 15 residues. Through Arm-PCR of CDR3 regions and iRepertoire HTBI primers, TCR beta libraries were built. Each CDR3 protein gets one entry after TCRdb re-called the multiplex PCR reads with MiXCR. This table has roughly 450,000 distinct CDR3 sequences, about 20% appearing once. General observations from the study: Persistent disease samples used TRBV28, TRBJ1-2 and TRBJ2-5 preferentially. Investigators studied peripheral blood only, not thyroid tissue.

The time point denotes: persistent/refractory GD, antithyroid drugs over 5 years with positive TRAb. PBMCs were the source of the RNA used for TCR sequencing. Those enrolled as patients came out of an endocrinology department in Xi'an, China. The chain has TRBV2 and TRBJ2-2, with 7 bases identical to TRBD1. This clonotype originated in a female donor with Graves disease. The sequences come from peripheral blood mononuclear cells (PBMCs), collected when the disease was refractory, from a patient treated with antithyroid drugs. The CDR3 DNA reads as TGTGCCAGCAGTGAACAGGGGGTTTTGACCGGGGAGCTGTTTTTT. Protein product: CASSEQGVLTGELFF.